This entry concerns a single T cell receptor (beta chain). Trimming pared 6 bases from V and 7 bases from J, leaving 21 bases between. The CDR3 covers 15 residues. Germline V CDR1 and CDR2: SNHLY, FYNNEI. A multiplex PCR was run with 60 Vbeta primers and 13 Jbeta primers. Here immunoSEQ multiplex PCR was the method, and the copy in TCRdb shows in-frame clones only, minus some. The repertoire shows 95,000 to 150,000 clones; the top ten hold roughly 2.7%. This sample stems from a study of cytomegalovirus exposure and HLA in healthy donors. The chain combines TRBV2 with TRBJ1-2; perhaps TRBD1 as D (5 bases). Material for sequencing was PBMCs. The sequence derives from a man younger than 40 in good health and CMV-seronegative. CDR3 protein: CASSGIRAPRAGYTF. In nucleotides, the CDR3 is TGTGCCAGCAGCGGAATCCGGGCTCCCAGGGCTGGCTACACCTTC.